This TCR beta chain stems from a study of post-analysis software for immune sequencing data. Whole-study findings and limits: Elevated frequency relative to controls characterized roughly 5 TRBV segments in patients, TRBV5-6, TRBV5-1 and TRBV20-1 among them. F measure clustering grouped samples strongly by preparation batch. Normalized Chao1 diversity in multiple sclerosis patients fell significantly below that of controls.

Germline CDR1 MNHEY, CDR2 SVGAGI. This CDR3 has 15 residues. V lost 6 bases, J lost 1 base, and 7 bases stayed unmatched. Unique molecular identifiers featured in each of the TCR beta cDNA libraries. With roughly 0.85 to 11 million T cells as the source, a few hundred thousand cDNA molecules resulted. One entry per CDR3 protein, called by TCRdb with MiXCR from the PCR reads. The data contain approximately 250,000 distinct CDR3 sequences, less than 40% of them singletons. Many counts were recorded for this clonotype. Its antigen is unidentified. The V and J genes are TRBV6-5 and TRBJ2-5; 8 bases are a match to TRBD2. The receptor was isolated from a girl aged 5 to 17 with multiple sclerosis. Sequencing input: blood. The chain's CDR3 is CASSLLLAAQETQYF. CDR3 in DNA: TGTGCCAGCAGCCTCTTACTAGCGGCCCAAGAGACCCAGTACTTC.